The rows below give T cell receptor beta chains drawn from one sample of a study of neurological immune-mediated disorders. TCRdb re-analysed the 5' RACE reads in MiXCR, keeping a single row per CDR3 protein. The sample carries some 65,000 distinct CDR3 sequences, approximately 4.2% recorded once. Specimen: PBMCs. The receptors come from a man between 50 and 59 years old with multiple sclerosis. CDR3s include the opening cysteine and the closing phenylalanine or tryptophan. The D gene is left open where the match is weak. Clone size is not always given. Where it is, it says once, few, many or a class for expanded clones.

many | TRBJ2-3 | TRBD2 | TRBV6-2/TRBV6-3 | CASSPSTSGVSDTQYF | TGTGCCAGCAGTCCCTCGACTAGCGGGGTTTCAGATACGCAGTATTTT
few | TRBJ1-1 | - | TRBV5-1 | CASSWRGFAEAFF | TGCGCCAGCAGCTGGAGGGGTTTCGCTGAAGCTTTCTTT
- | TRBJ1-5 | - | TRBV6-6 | CASTPGGRMGSPQHF | TGTGCCAGCACCCCCGGAGGCCGGATGGGTAGTCCCCAGCATTTT
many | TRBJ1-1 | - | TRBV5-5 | CASSLSGQPVAEAFF | TGTGCCAGCAGCTTATCTGGACAACCGGTAGCTGAAGCTTTCTTT
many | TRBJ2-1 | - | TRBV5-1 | CASSLYRYEQFF | TGCGCCAGCAGCTTGTATCGCTATGAGCAGTTCTTC
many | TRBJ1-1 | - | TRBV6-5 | CASSYSPGAWTEAFF | TGTGCCAGCAGTTACTCGCCAGGAGCTTGGACTGAAGCTTTCTTT
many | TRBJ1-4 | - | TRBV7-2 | CASSLGSTLRGEKLFF | TGTGCCAGCAGCTTAGGGTCAACCCTTCGGGGGGAAAAACTGTTTTTT
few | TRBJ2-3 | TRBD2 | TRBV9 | CASSVEGLAGTSRTDTQYF | TGTGCCAGCAGCGTAGAAGGTCTAGCGGGCACCTCTCGCACAGATACGCAGTATTTT
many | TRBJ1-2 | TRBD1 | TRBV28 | CASSLTDRLNGYTF | TGTGCCAGCAGTTTAACGGACAGGTTAAATGGCTACACCTTC
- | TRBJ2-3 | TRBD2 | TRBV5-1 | CASSRRGVTDTQYF | TGCGCCAGCAGCCGGCGGGGGGTCACAGATACGCAGTATTTT
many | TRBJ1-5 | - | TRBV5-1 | CASSFQPQHF | TGCGCCAGCAGCTTCCAGCCCCAGCATTTT
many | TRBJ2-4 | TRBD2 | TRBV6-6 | CASSSVTVAGGTKNIQYF | TGTGCCAGCAGTTCGGTTACGGTGGCGGGGGGCACCAAAAACATTCAGTACTTC
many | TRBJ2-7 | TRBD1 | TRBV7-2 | CASSLSRQGAYEQYF | TGTGCCAGCAGCTTAAGCAGACAGGGGGCGTACGAGCAGTACTTC
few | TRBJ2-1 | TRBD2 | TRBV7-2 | CASSLIWTSGNNEQFF | TGTGCCAGCAGCCTGATATGGACTAGCGGGAACAATGAGCAGTTCTTC
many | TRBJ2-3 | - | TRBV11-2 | CASSSTARDTPSTDTQYF | TGTGCCAGCAGCTCGACGGCCCGGGACACCCCTAGCACAGATACGCAGTATTTT
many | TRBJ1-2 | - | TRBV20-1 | CSALGRGVSYGYTF | TGCAGTGCTCTCGGGCGGGGCGTGAGCTATGGCTACACCTTC
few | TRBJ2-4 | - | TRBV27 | CASSFPPVSYNEQYF | TGTGCCAGCAGTTTCCCTCCGGTATCCTACAATGAGCAGTACTTC
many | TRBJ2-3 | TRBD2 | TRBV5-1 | CASSFSGQATDTQYF | TGCGCCAGCAGCTTTAGCGGGCAGGCCACAGATACGCAGTATTTT
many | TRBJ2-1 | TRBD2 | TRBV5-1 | CASSWRGGSYNEQFF | TGCGCCAGCAGCTGGCGGGGGGGCTCCTACAATGAGCAGTTCTTC
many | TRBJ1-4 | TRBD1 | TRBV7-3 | CASSLTGTGGEKLFF | TGTGCCAGCAGCCTCACCGGGACAGGGGGTGAAAAACTGTTTTTT
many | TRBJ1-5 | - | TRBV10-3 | CAISELYAGTESNQPQHF | TGTGCCATCAGTGAACTTTACGCAGGGACTGAAAGCAATCAGCCCCAGCATTTT
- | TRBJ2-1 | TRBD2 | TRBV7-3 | CASSLRSGGAWDEQFF | TGTGCCAGCAGCTTGAGAAGCGGGGGGGCCTGGGATGAGCAGTTCTTC
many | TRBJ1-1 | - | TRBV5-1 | CASSFGGLVNTEAFF | TGCGCCAGCAGCTTCGGGGGGTTAGTGAACACTGAAGCTTTCTTT
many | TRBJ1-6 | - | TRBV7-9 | CASSFGPDSPLNF | TGTGCCAGCAGCTTCGGCCCGGATTCACCCCTCAACTTT
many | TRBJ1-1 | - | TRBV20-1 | CSALGGTSNTEAFF | TGCAGTGCTCTGGGCGGGACAAGTAATACTGAAGCTTTCTTT
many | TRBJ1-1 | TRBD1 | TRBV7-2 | CASSRTGPGIAEAFF | TGTGCCAGCAGTAGGACAGGCCCAGGAATCGCTGAAGCTTTCTTT
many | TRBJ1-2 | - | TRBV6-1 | CASSEARGYTF | TGTGCCAGCAGTGAAGCGCGGGGCTACACCTTC
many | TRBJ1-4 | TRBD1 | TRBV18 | CASSPTGGREKLFF | TGTGCCAGCTCACCAACAGGGGGAAGGGAAAAACTGTTTTTT
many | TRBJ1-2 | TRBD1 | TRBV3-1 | CASSQERGRPNYGYTF | TGTGCCAGCAGCCAAGAGAGGGGGCGACCGAACTATGGCTACACCTTC
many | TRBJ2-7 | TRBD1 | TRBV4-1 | CASSQDWDSFSYEQYF | TGCGCCAGCAGCCAAGATTGGGACAGTTTTTCCTACGAGCAGTACTTC
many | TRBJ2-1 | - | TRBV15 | CATSKEAKVGEQFF | TGTGCCACCAGCAAAGAGGCCAAAGTCGGAGAGCAGTTCTTC
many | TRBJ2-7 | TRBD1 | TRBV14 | CASSRLQGAYEQYF | TGTGCCAGCAGCCGGTTACAGGGGGCCTACGAGCAGTACTTC
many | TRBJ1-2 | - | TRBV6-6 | CASSYQGRGYGYTF | TGTGCCAGCAGTTACCAGGGAAGAGGTTATGGCTACACCTTC
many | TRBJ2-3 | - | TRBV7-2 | CASSLSDTQYF | TGTGCCAGCAGCCTCTCAGATACGCAGTATTTT
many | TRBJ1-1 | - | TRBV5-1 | CASSLGLGGATEAFF | TGCGCCAGCAGCCTAGGACTGGGTGGGGCCACTGAAGCTTTCTTT
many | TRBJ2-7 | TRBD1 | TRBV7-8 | CASNPFGQGSYEQYF | TGTGCCAGCAACCCATTCGGACAGGGGTCCTACGAGCAGTACTTC
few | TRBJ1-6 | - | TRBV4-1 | CASGYNGNSPLNF | TGCGCCAGCGGTTACAATGGGAATTCACCCCTCAACTTT
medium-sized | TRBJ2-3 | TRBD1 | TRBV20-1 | CSARKGASTDTQYF | TGCAGTGCTAGGAAGGGGGCGAGCACAGATACGCAGTATTTT
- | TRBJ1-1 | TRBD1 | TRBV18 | CASSPTAGTALIRTEAFF | TGTGCCAGCTCACCAACCGCCGGGACAGCGTTGATTAGGACTGAAGCTTTCTTT
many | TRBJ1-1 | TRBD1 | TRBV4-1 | CASSPRTGPNTEAFF | TGCGCCAGCAGCCCTCGGACAGGGCCAAACACTGAAGCTTTCTTT
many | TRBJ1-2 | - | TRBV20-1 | CSARGTASNYGYTF | TGCAGTGCTAGAGGGACAGCAAGTAACTATGGCTACACCTTC
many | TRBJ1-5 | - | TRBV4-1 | CASSQLPRVHNPSNQPQHF | TGCGCCAGCAGCCAACTACCGAGGGTTCACAACCCTAGCAATCAGCCCCAGCATTTT
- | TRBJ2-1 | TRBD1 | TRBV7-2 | CASSSPSGQGNNEQFF | TGTGCCAGCAGCTCGCCATCGGGACAGGGAAACAATGAGCAGTTCTTC
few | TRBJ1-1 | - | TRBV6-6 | CASSYLGNQNTEAFF | TGTGCCAGCAGTTATTTGGGCAACCAGAACACTGAAGCTTTCTTT
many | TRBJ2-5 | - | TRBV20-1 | CSAFPPHEDRTQYF | TGCAGTGCTTTCCCCCCTCACGAAGATCGGACCCAGTACTTC
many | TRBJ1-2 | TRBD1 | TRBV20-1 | CSAREVRGSRGYTF | TGCAGTGCTAGAGAGGTCAGGGGGTCTAGAGGCTACACCTTC
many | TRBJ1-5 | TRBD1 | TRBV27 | CASTSGTGNQPQHF | TGTGCCAGCACTTCCGGGACAGGGAATCAGCCCCAGCATTTT
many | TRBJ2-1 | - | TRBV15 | CATGDGGTYNEQFF | TGTGCCACCGGCGATGGAGGAACCTACAATGAGCAGTTCTTC
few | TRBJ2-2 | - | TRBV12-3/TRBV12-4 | CASSGSFNTGELFF | TGTGCCAGCAGTGGTAGCTTTAACACCGGGGAGCTGTTTTTT
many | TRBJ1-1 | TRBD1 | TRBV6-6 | CASSYPDRGSTEAFF | TGTGCCAGCAGTTACCCGGACAGGGGGAGCACTGAAGCTTTCTTT
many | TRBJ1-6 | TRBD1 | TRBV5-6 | CASSGTGTGAFGNSPLHF | TGTGCCAGCAGCGGCACCGGGACAGGAGCCTTTGGGAATTCACCCCTCCACTTT
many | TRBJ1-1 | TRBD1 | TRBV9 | CASSPTTGRNTEAFF | TGTGCCAGCAGCCCGACGACAGGGAGGAACACTGAAGCTTTCTTT
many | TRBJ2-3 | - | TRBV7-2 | CASSPDGKRTDTQYF | TGTGCCAGCAGCCCGGACGGAAAGCGGACAGATACGCAGTATTTT
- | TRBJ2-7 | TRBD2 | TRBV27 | CASSPATSGGDRYEQYF | TGTGCCAGCAGTCCTGCGACTAGCGGGGGGGACAGATACGAGCAGTACTTC
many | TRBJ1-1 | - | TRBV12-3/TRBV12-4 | CASSFWGTEAFF | TGTGCCAGCAGTTTTTGGGGGACTGAAGCTTTCTTT
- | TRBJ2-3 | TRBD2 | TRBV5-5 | CASRLAGGRPDTQYF | TGTGCCAGCAGATTAGCGGGGGGGAGGCCAGATACGCAGTATTTT
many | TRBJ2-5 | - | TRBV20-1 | CSAGGLGVRTQYF | TGCAGTGCTGGGGGTCTAGGGGTTCGGACCCAGTACTTC
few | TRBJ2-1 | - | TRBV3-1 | CASSQVPDNEQFF | TGTGCCAGCAGCCAAGTCCCCGACAATGAGCAGTTCTTC
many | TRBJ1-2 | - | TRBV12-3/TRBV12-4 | CASSLQVQEGYTF | TGTGCCAGCAGTTTACAGGTCCAGGAGGGCTACACCTTC